This TCR beta chain derives from a study of OX40 agonist ivuxolimab in advanced cancers. The study, taken as a whole, reports: Some of the lowest clonal expansion was seen in partial responders at 0.1-3.0 mg/kg. Normalized T-cell clonal expansion was also low in some nonresponders.

Points on this clone: The antigen is undetermined.

The CDR3 totals 14 residues. Germline lookup yields CDR1 ENHRY and CDR2 SYGVKD. V was trimmed by 0 bases and J by 5 bases, leaving 10 bases between them. Here immunoSEQ multiplex PCR was the method, and the copy in TCRdb shows in-frame clones only, minus some. The sample carries 45,000 to 60,000 clones, roughly 86% recorded once. The receptor was derived from an adult with an advanced solid tumor such as melanoma, head and neck, liver or kidney cancer. The chain recombines TRBV10-3 with TRBJ2-5; maybe TRBD2 (6 bases). The specimen comprised CD4+ or CD8+ T cells sorted from blood, sampled in a trial of the OX40 agonist ivuxolimab. The CDR3 sequence is CAISESGRGETQYF. The CDR3 coding sequence is TGTGCCATCAGTGAGTCGGGCCGGGGGGAGACCCAGTACTTC.